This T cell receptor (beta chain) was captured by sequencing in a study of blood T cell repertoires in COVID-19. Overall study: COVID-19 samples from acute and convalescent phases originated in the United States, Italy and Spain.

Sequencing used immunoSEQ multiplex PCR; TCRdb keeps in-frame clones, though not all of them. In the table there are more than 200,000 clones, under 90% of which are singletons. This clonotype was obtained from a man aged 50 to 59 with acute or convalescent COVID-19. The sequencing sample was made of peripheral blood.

This CDR3 reads CAITKGGEITEAFF. CDR3 coding DNA: TGTGCCATCACCAAAGGGGGGGAGATTACTGAAGCTTTCTTT. V and J are TRBV10-3 and TRBJ1-1; possible D gene TRBD1, 6 bases. V was clipped by 7 bases and J by 5 bases, with 17 bases between them. The V gene's germline CDR1 is ENHRY and CDR2 SYGVKD. The CDR3 totals 14 residues.